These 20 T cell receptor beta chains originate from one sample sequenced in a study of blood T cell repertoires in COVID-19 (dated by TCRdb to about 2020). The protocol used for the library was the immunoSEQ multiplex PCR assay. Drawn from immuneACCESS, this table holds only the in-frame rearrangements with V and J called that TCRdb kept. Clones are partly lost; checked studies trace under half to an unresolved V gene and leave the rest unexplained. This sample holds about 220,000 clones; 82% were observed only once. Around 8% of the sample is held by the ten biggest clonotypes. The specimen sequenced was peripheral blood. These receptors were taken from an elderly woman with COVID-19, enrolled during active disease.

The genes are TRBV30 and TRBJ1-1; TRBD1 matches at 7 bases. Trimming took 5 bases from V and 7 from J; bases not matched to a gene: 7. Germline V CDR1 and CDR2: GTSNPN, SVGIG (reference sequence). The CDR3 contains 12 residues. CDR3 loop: CAWGTDTVEAFF. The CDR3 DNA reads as TGTGCCTGGGGGACAGATACTGTTGAAGCTTTCTTT.

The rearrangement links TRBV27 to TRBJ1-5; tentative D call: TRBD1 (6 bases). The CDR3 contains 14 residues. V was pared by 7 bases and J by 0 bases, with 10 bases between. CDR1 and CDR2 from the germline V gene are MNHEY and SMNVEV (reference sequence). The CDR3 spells CASNRTDSNQPQHF. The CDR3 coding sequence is TGTGCCAGCAATCGGACAGATAGCAATCAGCCCCAGCATTTT.

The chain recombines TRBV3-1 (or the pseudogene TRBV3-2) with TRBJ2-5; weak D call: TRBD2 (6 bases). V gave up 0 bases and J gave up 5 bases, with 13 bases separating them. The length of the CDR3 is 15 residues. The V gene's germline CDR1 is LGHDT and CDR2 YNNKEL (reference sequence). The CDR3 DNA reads TGTGCCAGCAGCCAAGAACCCCTTGCGGGGGAGACCCAGTACTTC. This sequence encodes CASSQEPLAGETQYF.

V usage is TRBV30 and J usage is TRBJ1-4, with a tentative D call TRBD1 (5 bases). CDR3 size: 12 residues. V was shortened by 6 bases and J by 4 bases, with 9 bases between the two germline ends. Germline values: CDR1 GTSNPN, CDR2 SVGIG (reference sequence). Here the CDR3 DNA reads TGTGCCTGTCGGGGGAGTAATGAAAAACTGTTTTTT. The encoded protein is CACRGSNEKLFF.

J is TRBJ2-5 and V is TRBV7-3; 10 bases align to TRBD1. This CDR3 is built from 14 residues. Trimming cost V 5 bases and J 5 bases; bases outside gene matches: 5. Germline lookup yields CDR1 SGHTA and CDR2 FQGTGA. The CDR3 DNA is TGTGCCAGCAGCCAGACAGGGGGCTTGGAGACCCAGTACTTC. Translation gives CASSQTGGLETQYF.

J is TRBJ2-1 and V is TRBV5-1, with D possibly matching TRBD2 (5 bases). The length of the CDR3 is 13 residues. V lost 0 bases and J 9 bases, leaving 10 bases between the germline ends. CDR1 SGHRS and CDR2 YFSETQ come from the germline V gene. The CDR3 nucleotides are TGCGCCAGCAGCTTGGACGGACTCGGTGAGCAGTTCTTC. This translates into CASSLDGLGEQFF.

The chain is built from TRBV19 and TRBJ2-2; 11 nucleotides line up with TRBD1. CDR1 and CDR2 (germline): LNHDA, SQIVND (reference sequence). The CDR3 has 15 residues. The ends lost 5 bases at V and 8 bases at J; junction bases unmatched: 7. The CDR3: CASSGWTGGSGELFF. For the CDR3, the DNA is TGTGCCAGTAGTGGGTGGACAGGGGGCTCGGGGGAGCTGTTTTTT.

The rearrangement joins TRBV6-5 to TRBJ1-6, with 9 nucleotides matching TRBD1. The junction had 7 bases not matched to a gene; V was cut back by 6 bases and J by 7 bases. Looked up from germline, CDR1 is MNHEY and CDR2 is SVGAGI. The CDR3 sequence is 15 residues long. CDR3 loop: CASSQQGARNSPLHF. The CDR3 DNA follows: TGTGCCAGCAGCCAACAGGGGGCGCGCAATTCACCCCTCCACTTT.

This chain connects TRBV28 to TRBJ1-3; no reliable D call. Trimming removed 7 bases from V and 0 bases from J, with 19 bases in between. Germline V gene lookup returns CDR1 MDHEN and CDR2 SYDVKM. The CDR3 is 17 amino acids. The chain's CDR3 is CASTPPLGVTSGNTIYF. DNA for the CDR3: TGTGCCAGCACCCCCCCCCTCGGGGTAACCTCTGGAAACACCATATATTTT.

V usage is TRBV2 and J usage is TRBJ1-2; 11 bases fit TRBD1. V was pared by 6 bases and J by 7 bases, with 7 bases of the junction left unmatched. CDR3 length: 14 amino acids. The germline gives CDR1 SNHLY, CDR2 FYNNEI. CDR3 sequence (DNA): TGTGCCAGCAGGTCCGGGACAGGGGGAAGTGGCTACACCTTC. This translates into CASRSGTGGSGYTF.

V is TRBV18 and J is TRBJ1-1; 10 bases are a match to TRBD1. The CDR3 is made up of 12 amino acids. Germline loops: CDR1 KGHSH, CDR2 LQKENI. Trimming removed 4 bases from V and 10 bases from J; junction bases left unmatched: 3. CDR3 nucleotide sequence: TGTGCCAGCTCACAGACAGGGGGCCGAGCTTTCTTT. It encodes CASSQTGGRAFF.

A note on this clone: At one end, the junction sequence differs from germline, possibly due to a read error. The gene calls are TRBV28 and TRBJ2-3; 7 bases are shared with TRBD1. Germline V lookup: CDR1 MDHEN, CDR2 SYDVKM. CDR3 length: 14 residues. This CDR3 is CASSLDRVGDTQYF. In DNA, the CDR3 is TGCGCCAGCAGTTTAGACAGGGTGGGGGATACGCAGTATTTT.

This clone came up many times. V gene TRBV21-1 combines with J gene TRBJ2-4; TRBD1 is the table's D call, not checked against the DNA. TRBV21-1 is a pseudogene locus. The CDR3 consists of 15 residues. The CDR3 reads CASIYRDRGGNIQYF. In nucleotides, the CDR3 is TGTGCCAGCATCTATCGGGACAGGGGAGGAAACATTCAGTACTTC.

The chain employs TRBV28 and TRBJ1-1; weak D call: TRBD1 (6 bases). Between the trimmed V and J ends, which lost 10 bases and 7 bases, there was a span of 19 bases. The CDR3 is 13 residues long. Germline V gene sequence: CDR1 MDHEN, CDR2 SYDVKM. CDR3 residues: CATFRDTALEAFF. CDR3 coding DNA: TGTGCCACCTTCAGGGACACCGCTCTTGAAGCTTTCTTT.

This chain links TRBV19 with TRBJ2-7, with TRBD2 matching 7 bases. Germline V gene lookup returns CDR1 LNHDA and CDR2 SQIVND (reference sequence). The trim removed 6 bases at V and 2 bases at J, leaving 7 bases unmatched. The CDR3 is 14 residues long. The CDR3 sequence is CASRSGEHTYEQYF. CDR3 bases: TGTGCCAGTAGGAGCGGGGAGCATACCTACGAGCAGTACTTC.

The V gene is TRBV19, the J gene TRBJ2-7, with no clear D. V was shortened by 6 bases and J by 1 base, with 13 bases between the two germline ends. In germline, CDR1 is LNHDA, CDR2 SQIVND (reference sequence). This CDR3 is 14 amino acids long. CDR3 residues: CASSAGWSSYEQYF. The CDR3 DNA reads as TGTGCCAGTAGCGCTGGCTGGAGTTCCTACGAGCAGTACTTC.

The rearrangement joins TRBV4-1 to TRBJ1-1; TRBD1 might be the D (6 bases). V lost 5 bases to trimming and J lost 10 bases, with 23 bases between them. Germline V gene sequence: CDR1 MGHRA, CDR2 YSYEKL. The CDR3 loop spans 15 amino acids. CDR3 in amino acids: CASSSMGRKPRGAFF. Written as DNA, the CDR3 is TGCGCCAGCAGCTCGATGGGCAGGAAGCCCAGGGGAGCTTTCTTT.

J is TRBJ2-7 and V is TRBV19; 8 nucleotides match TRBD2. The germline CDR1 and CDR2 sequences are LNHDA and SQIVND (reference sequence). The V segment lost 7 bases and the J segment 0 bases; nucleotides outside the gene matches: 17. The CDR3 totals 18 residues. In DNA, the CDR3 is TGTGCCAGTACCGCCCGGCCGAGCGGGGGCTACAGCTCCTACGAGCAGTACTTC. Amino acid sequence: CASTARPSGGYSSYEQYF.

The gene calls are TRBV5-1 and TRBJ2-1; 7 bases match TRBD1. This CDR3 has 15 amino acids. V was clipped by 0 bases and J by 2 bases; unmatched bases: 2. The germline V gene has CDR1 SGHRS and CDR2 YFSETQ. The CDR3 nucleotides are TGCGCCAGCAGCTTGGGGGACAGCCCCTACAATGAGCAGTTCTTC. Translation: CASSLGDSPYNEQFF.

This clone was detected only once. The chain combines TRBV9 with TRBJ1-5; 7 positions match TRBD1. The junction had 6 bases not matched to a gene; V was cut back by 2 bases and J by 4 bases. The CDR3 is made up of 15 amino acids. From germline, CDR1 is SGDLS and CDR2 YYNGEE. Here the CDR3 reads CASSVRGQKNQPQHF. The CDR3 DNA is TGTGCCAGCAGCGTGAGGGGACAGAAAAATCAGCCCCAGCATTTT.